This record covers a single T cell receptor (beta chain). TCRdb keeps only in-frame clones here, not all; method: immunoSEQ multiplex PCR. This table holds more than 65,000 clones, under 90% found once. The CDR3 runs to 15 residues. Germline lookup yields CDR1 MGHRA and CDR2 YSYEKL. V lost 0 bases to trimming and J lost 7 bases, with 16 bases between them. The entry originates in a study of OX40 agonist ivuxolimab in advanced cancers. The sequencing here drew on CD4+ or CD8+ T cells sorted from blood, taken in a trial of the OX40 agonist ivuxolimab. V usage is TRBV4-1 and J usage is TRBJ2-7; TRBD1 is a possible D gene (6 bases). This clonotype was obtained from an adult with an advanced solid tumor such as melanoma, head and neck, liver or kidney cancer. Here the CDR3 DNA reads TGCGCCAGCAGCCAAGATCCGGGCAGGGGTAAAGAGCAGTACTTC. The encoded protein is CASSQDPGRGKEQYF.